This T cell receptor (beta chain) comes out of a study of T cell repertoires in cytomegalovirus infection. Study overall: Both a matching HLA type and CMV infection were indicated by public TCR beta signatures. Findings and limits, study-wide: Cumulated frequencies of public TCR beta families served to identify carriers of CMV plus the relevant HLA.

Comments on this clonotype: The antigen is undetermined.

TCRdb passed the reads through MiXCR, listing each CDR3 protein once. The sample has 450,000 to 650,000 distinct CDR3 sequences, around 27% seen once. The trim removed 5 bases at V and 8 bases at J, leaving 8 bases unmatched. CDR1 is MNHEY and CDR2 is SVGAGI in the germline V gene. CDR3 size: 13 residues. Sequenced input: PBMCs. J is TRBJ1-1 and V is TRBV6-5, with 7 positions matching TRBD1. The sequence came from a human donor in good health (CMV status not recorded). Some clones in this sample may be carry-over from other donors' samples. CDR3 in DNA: TGTGCCAGCAGTGTGACAGGGTCCAGAGAAGCTTTCTTT. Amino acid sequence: CASSVTGSREAFF.